Detailed here is one T cell receptor beta chain. This specimen belongs to a study of human T cells and chemical hapten exposure. TCRdb called the RACE reads again in MiXCR, with one record for every CDR3 protein. The top ten hold less than 7% of the sample, which has 150,000 to 200,000 distinct CDR3 sequences, about a fifth seen once. Time point given: patch test 1, 2 weeks after DPC sensitization. Described treatment: therapeutic diphenylcyclopropenone sensitization with weekly scalp DPC. This sequence was found in a woman in her forties or fifties with alopecia areata. Some clones in this sample may be carry-over from other donors' samples. Here the sequenced sample was whole blood, taken in connection with sensitization to the hapten diphenylcyclopropenone (DPC).

CDR3 coding DNA: TGTGCCAGCAGCTTAGCAATAGTAGCTAACACTGAAGCTTTCTTT. This translates into CASSLAIVANTEAFF. V and J are TRBV7-8 and TRBJ1-1; D call uncertain. V was pared by 0 bases and J by 2 bases, with 10 bases between. The CDR3 totals 15 residues. The germline gives CDR1 SGHVS, CDR2 FQNEAQ.